These 24 T cell receptor beta chains were all obtained from the same sample, sequenced in a study of blood T cell repertoires in COVID-19. Repertoires were generated with immunoSEQ multiplex PCR, while TCRdb's copy carries only in-frame clones and drops some. The table has 200,000 to 300,000 clones, approximately 84% seen once. The specimen sequenced was peripheral blood. Source of these receptors: a man aged 50-59 years with acute or convalescent COVID-19.

V is TRBV5-1 and J is TRBJ2-1, with 14 bases matching TRBD2. The CDR3 covers 16 residues. The junction had 7 bases not matched to a gene; V was cut back by 4 bases and J by 7 bases. Germline assignment: CDR1 SGHRS and CDR2 YFSETQ. This chain's CDR3 is CASSPRLAGGSNEQFF. The CDR3 DNA follows: TGCGCCAGCAGCCCGAGACTAGCGGGGGGGAGTAATGAGCAGTTCTTC.

This clone was picked up a small number of times. A read error may account for a junction end that differs from germline. The chain recombines TRBV7-7 with TRBJ2-2; 9 bases are a match to TRBD1. This CDR3 has 15 amino acids. The V gene's germline CDR1 is SSHAT and CDR2 FNYEAQ (reference sequence). As DNA, the CDR3 is TGTGCTAGCAGTTTACAGGGGGCTAGCACCGGGGAGCTGTTTTTT. Translated, it gives CASSLQGASTGELFF.

This clone has more than one count but fewer than ten. The J gene is TRBJ2-7, the V gene TRBV4-1; 10 bases are shared with TRBD2. The ends lost 1 base at V and 2 bases at J; junction bases unmatched: 2. Germline loops: CDR1 MGHRA, CDR2 YSYEKL. The CDR3 has 15 amino acids. The CDR3 loop is CASSQGTSGAYEQYF. In DNA, the CDR3 is TGCGCCAGCAGCCAAGGGACTAGCGGCGCCTACGAGCAGTACTTC.

The chain carries TRBV7-9 and TRBJ2-1; TRBD2 agrees at 13 bases. Looked up from germline, CDR1 is SEHNR and CDR2 is FQNEAQ (reference sequence). Trimming cost V 0 bases and J 7 bases; bases outside gene matches: 0. This CDR3 has 15 amino acids. The CDR3 reads CASSLALAGGNEQFF. In DNA, the CDR3 is TGTGCCAGCAGCTTAGCACTAGCGGGGGGGAATGAGCAGTTCTTC.

The J gene is TRBJ1-6, the V gene TRBV10-3; TRBD1 aligns across 9 bases. This CDR3 region has 13 residues. The germline V gene encodes CDR1 ENHRY and CDR2 SYGVKD. J was trimmed by 7 bases and V by 10 bases; bases with no gene match: 5. CDR3 amino acids: CATRDRENSPLHF. As DNA, the CDR3 is TGTGCCACCCGGGACAGGGAGAATTCACCCCTCCACTTT.

This sequence joins TRBV5-1 and TRBJ1-3, with a tentative D call TRBD1 (6 bases). CDR1 SGHRS and CDR2 YFSETQ come from the germline V gene. The CDR3 length is 16 residues. The V and J ends lost 0 bases and 2 bases respectively, with 12 bases between them. The CDR3 coding sequence is TGCGCCAGCAGCTTGGAGGGGGGGACGCCTGGAAACACCATATATTTT. It is translated as CASSLEGGTPGNTIYF. Filled out from reference TRBV5-1 and TRBJ1-3, the complete variable domain reads KAGVTQTPRYLIKTRGQQVTLSCSPISGHRSVSWYQQTPGQGLQFLFEYFSETQRNKGNFPGRFSGRQFSNSRSEMNVSTLELGDSALYLCASSLEGGTPGNTIYFGEGSWLTVV.

The rearrangement links TRBV5-5 to TRBJ1-5; D might be TRBD1 (6 bases). Germline CDR1 reads SGHKS; CDR2 reads YYEKEE (reference sequence). V was pared by 0 bases and J by 7 bases, with 17 bases between. This CDR3 spans 16 amino acids. CDR3 sequence reads: CASSLADSTGYQPQHF. The CDR3 DNA is TGTGCCAGCAGCTTGGCGGACAGCACAGGTTACCAGCCCCAGCATTTT. The full variable domain, rest sourced from reference TRBV5-5 and TRBJ1-5, is DAGVTQSPTHLIKTRGQQVTLRCSPISGHKSVSWYQQVLGQGPQFIFQYYEKEERGRGNFPDRFSARQFPNYSSELNVNALLLGDSALYLCASSLADSTGYQPQHFGDGTRLSIL.

The chain joins TRBV4-1 to TRBJ1-4; possibly TRBD1 for D (6 bases). The length of the CDR3 is 14 residues. CDR1 and CDR2 (germline): MGHRA, YSYEKL. Trimming shortened V by 3 bases and J by 8 bases, and 13 bases separated the two germline ends. The CDR3 DNA is TGCGCCAGCAGCCACCGCCCGGACAGCGAAAAACTGTTTTTT. Protein sequence: CASSHRPDSEKLFF.

This clone appeared a few times. CDR3 region: CASSPAGTGIPNTEAFF. CDR3 nucleotide sequence: TGTGCCAGCTCACCAGCTGGGACAGGGATCCCGAACACTGAAGCTTTCTTT. The chain uses TRBV18 and TRBJ1-1, with 9 positions matching TRBD1. V gave up 2 bases and J gave up 1 base; unmatched junction bases: 8. The CDR3 consists of 17 residues. Germline CDR1 KGHSH, CDR2 LQKENI.

This chain connects TRBV5-8 to TRBJ1-2; D not resolved. Trimming left V 0 bases short and J 1 base short, with 7 bases between. In germline, CDR1 is SGHTS, CDR2 YDEGEE. The CDR3 covers 14 residues. The CDR3 is CASSLGGVNYGYTF. In DNA, the CDR3 is TGTGCCAGCAGCTTGGGAGGAGTTAACTATGGCTACACCTTC.

The sample holds a few counts of this clone. The chain is built from TRBV14 and TRBJ1-2, with D unresolved. Trimming stripped 1 base from V and 5 bases from J, with 8 bases between. Germline V gene lookup returns CDR1 SGHDN and CDR2 FVKESK. This CDR3 is built from 13 residues. The CDR3 DNA is TGTGCCAGCAGCCAAGCTGACACTTATGGCTACACCTTC. It translates to CASSQADTYGYTF. Based on the CDR3 plus reference TRBV14 and TRBJ1-2, the full variable domain is EAGVTQFPSHSVIEKGQTVTLRCDPISGHDNLYWYRRVMGKEIKFLLHFVKESKQDESGMPNNRFLAERTGGTYSTLKVQPAELEDSGVYFCASSQADTYGYTFGSGTRLTVV.

The V and J genes are TRBV5-5 and TRBJ1-5, with a possible D match to TRBD1 (5 bases). V lost 4 bases to trimming and J lost 1 base, with 12 bases between them. Looked up from germline, CDR1 is SGHKS and CDR2 is YYEKEE (reference sequence). The CDR3 is made up of 15 amino acids. The CDR3 nucleotides read TGTGCCAGCAGCGGCGGGACGTTGAGCAATCAGCCCCAGCATTTT. This codes for CASSGGTLSNQPQHF.

This chain joins TRBV2 and TRBJ1-5; possible D gene TRBD1, 5 bases. V lost 6 bases to trimming and J lost 7 bases, with 19 bases between them. The CDR3 covers 15 residues. CDR1 is SNHLY, CDR2 FYNNEI, per germline. CDR3 amino acids: CASRGEQVARQPQHF. The CDR3 nucleotides are TGTGCCAGCAGGGGTGAACAGGTCGCTCGGCAGCCCCAGCATTTT.

This sequence joins TRBV6-5 and TRBJ1-2; D may be TRBD1 (5 bases). The V end was cut by 7 bases, the J end by 5 bases, with 20 bases between. Germline V lookup: CDR1 MNHEY, CDR2 SVGAGI. This CDR3 spans 15 amino acids. The CDR3 DNA sequence: TGTGCCAGCACCCCCCGGGGGACCGGTATTTATGGCTACACCTTC. It translates to CASTPRGTGIYGYTF.

The gene calls are TRBV7-2 and TRBJ2-7; D unclear. Germline V gene lookup returns CDR1 SGHTA and CDR2 FQGNSA. This CDR3 contains 14 residues. V was clipped by 2 bases and J by 3 bases, with 11 bases between them. In DNA, the CDR3 is TGTGCCAGCAGCTTAAGAATCGACAACTACGAGCAGTACTTC. As protein: CASSLRIDNYEQYF.

The table lists this clone with a count of one. The chain is built from TRBV7-3 and TRBJ2-3, with a weak D call TRBD2 (6 bases). The length of the CDR3 is 18 residues. CDR1 and CDR2 (germline): SGHTA, FQGTGA. The V gene lost 5 bases and the J gene lost 2 bases, with 23 bases spanning the gap. CDR3: CASSPRRDSKGSTDTQYF. The CDR3 DNA is TGTGCCAGCAGCCCCCGAAGGGACTCAAAGGGCTCCACAGATACGCAGTATTTT.

The rearrangement uses TRBV21-1 and TRBJ2-2; TRBD1 reflects the table's D call only, with no check against the DNA. TRBV21-1 corresponds to a pseudogene. CDR3 size: 21 residues. DNA for the CDR3: TGTGCCAGCAGCCCCGCGGAGGGGGCCGGGACCCCGACATCGGGCACCGGGGAGCTGTTTTTT. Amino acids: CASSPAEGAGTPTSGTGELFF.

The CDR3 region has the DNA TGTGCCAGTAGTACCCCCGAAACAGAGACAAACTATGGCTACACCTTC. It codes for CASSTPETETNYGYTF. The J gene is TRBJ1-2, the V gene TRBV19; no definite D call. The V end lost 4 bases, the J end lost 2 bases, and 17 bases lay between the germline ends. The CDR3 sequence is 16 residues long. The germline CDR1 and CDR2 sequences are LNHDA and SQIVND (reference sequence).

The V gene is TRBV5-8, the J gene TRBJ1-2; D gene ambiguous. CDR3 length: 13 amino acids. Trimming shortened V by 5 bases and J by 2 bases, and 10 bases separated the two germline ends. CDR1 is SGHTS, CDR2 YDEGEE, per germline. The CDR3 nucleotides are TGTGCCAGCAGTCCCCAGTGGAACTATGGCTACACCTTC. Its translation is CASSPQWNYGYTF.

This chain joins TRBV7-2 and TRBJ1-1; 10 nucleotides line up with TRBD1. Looked up from germline, CDR1 is SGHTA and CDR2 is FQGNSA. The CDR3 has 14 amino acids. V lost 5 bases, J lost 7 bases, and 7 bases stayed unmatched. CDR3 protein: CASSRDRGRGEAFF. In DNA, the CDR3 is TGTGCCAGCAGCCGGGACAGGGGTCGGGGTGAAGCTTTCTTT.

The gene calls are TRBV7-3 and TRBJ2-5, with TRBD1 matching over 8 bases. CDR1 and CDR2 from the germline V gene are SGHTA and FQGTGA. This CDR3 comprises 14 residues. The V segment lost 4 bases and the J segment 5 bases; nucleotides outside the gene matches: 6. The CDR3 coding sequence is TGTGCCAGCAGCTCGACAGGGGCTCGGGAGACCCAGTACTTC. Protein sequence: CASSSTGARETQYF.

The V gene is TRBV5-4, the J gene TRBJ2-6; 10 bases agree with TRBD2. CDR1 and CDR2 from the germline V gene are SGHNT and YYREEE (reference sequence). Trimming cost V 7 bases and J 2 bases; bases outside gene matches: 6. The length of the CDR3 is 16 residues. CDR3 DNA: TGTGCCAGCCGGCTAGGACTAGCGGCTGGGGCCAACGTCCTGACTTTC. Translated, it gives CASRLGLAAGANVLTF. Full variable domain (missing parts from reference TRBV5-4 and TRBJ2-6): ETGVTQSPTHLIKTRGQQVTLRCSSQSGHNTVSWYQQALGQGPQFIFQYYREEENGRGNFPPRFSGLQFPNYSSELNVNALELDDSALYLCASRLGLAAGANVLTFGAGSRLTVL.

The rearrangement uses TRBV4-1 and TRBJ1-3; D call uncertain. V was clipped by 0 bases and J by 0 bases, with 15 bases between them. Germline V gene sequence: CDR1 MGHRA, CDR2 YSYEKL. This CDR3 has 18 residues. The CDR3 reads CASSQDWRQSSSGNTIYF. DNA for the CDR3: TGCGCCAGCAGCCAAGATTGGCGGCAGTCCAGCTCTGGAAACACCATATATTTT.

The V call is TRBV18, the J call TRBJ1-2; D remains ambiguous. The CDR3 has 15 amino acids. Germline values: CDR1 KGHSH, CDR2 LQKENI. V dropped 2 bases and J dropped 4 bases, with 14 bases sitting between them. The CDR3 DNA follows: TGTGCCAGCTCACCAGGTTTGCGGGCGGGCTATGGCTACACCTTC. It encodes CASSPGLRAGYGYTF.